A selection of T cell receptor beta chains follows, all from one sample in a study of kidney transplant recipient with SARS-CoV-2 infection. TCRdb redid the calling of the reads with MiXCR, one entry per CDR3 protein. Altogether roughly 230,000 distinct CDR3 sequences are present, roughly 26% being singletons, with the ten largest covering under 9.5%. Material: a blood sample, obtained at baseline and on approximately day 120 from a kidney transplant recipient. These receptors originate from a male patient between 25 and 39 years old who had COVID-19 and was a kidney transplant recipient. Part of the T cells may come from the graft donor. Each CDR3 is given without its conserved first and last residue. The order of the fields is V gene, J gene, CDR3 protein.

v_gene: TRBV7-9
j_gene: TRBJ1-6
CDR3aa: ASSFRGDSPLH

v_gene: TRBV5-1
j_gene: TRBJ1-5
CDR3aa: ASSRGPNQPQH

v_gene: TRBV7-6
j_gene: TRBJ1-3
CDR3aa: ASSHGQGSHSGNTIY

v_gene: TRBV30
j_gene: TRBJ2-7
CDR3aa: AWSVPWDRSSYEQY

v_gene: TRBV20-1
j_gene: TRBJ1-1
CDR3aa: SARRKNTEAF

v_gene: TRBV6-5
j_gene: TRBJ1-5
CDR3aa: VSFGGNNQPQH

v_gene: TRBV12-3/TRBV12-4
j_gene: TRBJ2-5
CDR3aa: ASSPPDRDETQY

v_gene: TRBV27
j_gene: TRBJ2-1
CDR3aa: ANSLGQGIGGRGNEQF

v_gene: TRBV6-5
j_gene: TRBJ2-5
CDR3aa: ASSTGPYQV

v_gene: TRBV6-4
j_gene: TRBJ2-3
CDR3aa: ASSATGSTDTQY

v_gene: TRBV5-4
j_gene: TRBJ1-2
CDR3aa: ASSPSVPGKTYGYT

v_gene: TRBV12-3/TRBV12-4
j_gene: TRBJ1-3
CDR3aa: ASSYGQGNRNTIY

v_gene: TRBV7-9
j_gene: TRBJ2-7
CDR3aa: ASSLRDRVYEQY

v_gene: TRBV7-1
j_gene: TRBJ1-2
CDR3aa: ASSHRRHEGKTYGYT

v_gene: TRBV19
j_gene: TRBJ1-1
CDR3aa: ASMSFSLNTEAF

v_gene: TRBV11-2
j_gene: TRBJ2-2
CDR3aa: ASSFWTGKNTGELF

v_gene: TRBV28
j_gene: TRBJ2-3
CDR3aa: ASSKKAPGRRSTDTQY

v_gene: TRBV5-6
j_gene: TRBJ2-7
CDR3aa: ASSLPGGFPQAPRY

v_gene: TRBV20-1
j_gene: TRBJ1-4
CDR3aa: SARDRDYGDEKLF

v_gene: TRBV5-6
j_gene: TRBJ1-2
CDR3aa: ASKKINSRKTYGYT

v_gene: TRBV7-2
j_gene: TRBJ2-3
CDR3aa: ASSPRTSGGKDTQY

v_gene: TRBV7-9
j_gene: TRBJ1-4
CDR3aa: ASSFTGQVDEKLF

v_gene: TRBV21-1
j_gene: TRBJ2-5
CDR3aa: ASSKASGGKETQY

v_gene: TRBV6-5
j_gene: TRBJ2-3
CDR3aa: ASTEDWSGRDTQY

v_gene: TRBV19
j_gene: TRBJ1-2
CDR3aa: ASSVYRTNRKAYGYT

v_gene: TRBV19
j_gene: TRBJ1-1
CDR3aa: ASRRRGDTEAF

v_gene: TRBV6-5
j_gene: TRBJ1-4
CDR3aa: ASSYNRVPEKLF

v_gene: TRBV5-6
j_gene: TRBJ1-2
CDR3aa: ASQISNSRKTYGYT

v_gene: TRBV7-8
j_gene: TRBJ1-2
CDR3aa: ASSQYTFTRKTYGYT

v_gene: TRBV12-3/TRBV12-4
j_gene: TRBJ1-2
CDR3aa: ASSGGDTAGKTYGYT

v_gene: TRBV6-2/TRBV6-3
j_gene: TRBJ2-3
CDR3aa: ASRSEREDTDTQY